The next 8 T cell receptor beta chains were all read from a single sample in a study of post-analysis software for immune sequencing data. Study-wide points: Patients carried five TRBV segments more frequently than controls did, and TRBV5-6, TRBV5-1 and TRBV20-1 were among them.

Unique molecular identifiers were built into the TCR beta cDNA libraries. TCRdb reanalysed the PCR reads using MiXCR and keeps one entry per CDR3 protein. The table includes 740,000 or so distinct CDR3 sequences, approximately 57% detected once. Antigen specificity for these receptors is unknown. The sequencing input was blood. The receptors derive from a girl aged 10 to 17 with multiple sclerosis.

The chain has TRBV2 and TRBJ1-1; D is undetermined. CDR3 size: 13 residues. Trimming removed 5 bases from V and 1 base from J, with 8 bases in between. Germline CDR1 SNHLY, CDR2 FYNNEI. The CDR3 DNA follows: TGTGCCAGCAGTAAAGGGAGGAACACTGAAGCTTTCTTT. Protein product: CASSKGRNTEAFF. Variable domain in full (rest from reference TRBV2 and TRBJ1-1): EPEVTQTPSHQVTQMGQEVILRCVPISNHLYFYWYRQILGQKVEFLVSFYNNEISEKSEIFDDQFSVERPDGSNFTLKIRSTKLEDSAMYFCASSKGRNTEAFFGQGTRLTVV.

J is TRBJ2-1 and V is TRBV5-1, with D perhaps assigned TRBD1 or TRBD2 (5 bases each). The V end was cut by 2 bases, the J end by 5 bases, with 14 bases between. Germline values: CDR1 SGHRS, CDR2 YFSETQ. The CDR3 consists of 15 residues. The CDR3 loop is CASSLPGTVDNEQFF. The CDR3, as DNA: TGCGCCAGCAGCTTACCAGGGACCGTAGACAATGAGCAGTTCTTC.

The gene calls are TRBV2 and TRBJ2-1; D ambiguous. V was pared by 5 bases and J by 6 bases, with 8 bases between. The CDR3 sequence is 12 residues long. Germline CDR1 SNHLY, CDR2 FYNNEI. CDR3: CASSPIGNEQFF. Written as DNA, the CDR3 is TGTGCCAGCAGTCCAATAGGCAATGAGCAGTTCTTC.

The rearrangement links TRBV7-9 to TRBJ2-1; TRBD1 agrees at 9 bases. Germline lookup yields CDR1 SEHNR and CDR2 FQNEAQ (reference sequence). V trimming: 1 base; J trimming: 9 bases; junction bases outside the gene matches: 7. This CDR3 has 15 amino acids. The CDR3 DNA reads TGTGCCAGCAGCTTAGGGGGAGGACAGGGGACTGAGCAGTTCTTC. Translating gives CASSLGGGQGTEQFF.

There are a few counts of this clonotype. This sequence joins TRBV29-1 and TRBJ2-1, with D possibly TRBD1 on 6 matching bases. Germline V gene data show CDR1 as SQVTM and CDR2 as ANQGSEA. This CDR3 contains 14 residues. V was clipped by 6 bases and J by 5 bases, with 17 bases between them. CDR3 sequence (DNA): TGCAGCGTATCCGGGACACTAACCCACAATGAGCAGTTCTTC. Protein product: CSVSGTLTHNEQFF.

The chain combines TRBV6-5 with TRBJ1-1; 8 bases are a match to TRBD1. The ends lost 1 base at V and 5 bases at J; junction bases unmatched: 6. This CDR3 comprises 15 residues. Germline assignment: CDR1 MNHEY and CDR2 SVGAGI. The DNA for the CDR3 is TGTGCCAGCAGTTACTTCCAGGGGGCGCGGACTGAAGCTTTCTTT. Amino acids: CASSYFQGARTEAFF.

A few counts support this clonotype. The V gene is TRBV5-1, the J gene TRBJ1-2; D might be TRBD1 (6 bases). From germline, CDR1 is SGHRS and CDR2 YFSETQ. The CDR3 extends over 16 amino acids. The ends were cut back, 4 bases at V and 2 bases at J, with 18 bases in the middle. The CDR3 spells CASSRWQQGPNYGYTF. CDR3 sequence (DNA): TGCGCCAGCAGCCGGTGGCAACAGGGACCCAACTATGGCTACACCTTC.

The chain uses TRBV7-3 and TRBJ2-3, with D uncertain. This CDR3 region has 16 residues. Germline V CDR1 and CDR2: SGHTA, FQGTGA. Trimming left V 5 bases short and J 0 bases short, with 15 bases between. CDR3 residues: CASSAQWARSTDTQYF. DNA of the CDR3: TGTGCCAGCAGCGCCCAATGGGCGAGAAGCACAGATACGCAGTATTTT.